This T cell receptor (beta chain) was identified in a study of shared clonotypes between healthy human individuals. Notes on the study in general: Donor clonotype sharing was expected to depend on sequencing depth. The study sampled only blood, and tissue repertoires likely differ.

DNA at 150 to 200 ng, around 30,000 T cell genomes, went into sorted-subset replicate PCRs. Original handling: Sequence data from immunoSEQ were junction-only and lacked quality scores; consequently, filtering differed. TCRdb's table, derived via immunoSEQ multiplex PCR, lists solely in-frame clones and lacks some. V and J calls and clone size are given by that table; D and trimming were obtained from the DNA. The sample includes over a million clones, approximately 98.5% of them seen just once. As regards this clone: Its antigen is not identified.

The CDR3 has 15 amino acids. V lost 0 bases to trimming and J lost 6 bases, with 12 bases between them. From germline, CDR1 is MNHNY and CDR2 SVGAGI (reference sequence). The source of this sequence is a man aged 25-45 years in good health. The chain employs TRBV6-6 and TRBJ2-1; weak D call: TRBD1 (6 bases). Material: naive CD4+ T cells sorted from blood. Subset of the sample: CD45RA+ positively selected. The CDR3: CASSYSRGSSNEQFF. CDR3 in DNA: TGTGCCAGCAGTTACTCCAGGGGCTCCAGCAATGAGCAGTTCTTC.